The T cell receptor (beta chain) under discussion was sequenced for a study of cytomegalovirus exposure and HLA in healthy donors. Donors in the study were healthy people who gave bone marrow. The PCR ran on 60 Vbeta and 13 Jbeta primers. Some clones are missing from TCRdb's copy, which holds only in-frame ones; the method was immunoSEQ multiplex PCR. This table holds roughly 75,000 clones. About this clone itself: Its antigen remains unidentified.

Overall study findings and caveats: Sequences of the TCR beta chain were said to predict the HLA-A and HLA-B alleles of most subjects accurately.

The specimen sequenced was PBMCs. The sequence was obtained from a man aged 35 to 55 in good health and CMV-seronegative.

CDR3 loop: CASSQDTASWETQYF. The CDR3 bases are TGCGCCAGCAGCCAAGATACGGCTAGCTGGGAGACCCAGTACTTC. The gene calls are TRBV4-3 and TRBJ2-5; D is possibly TRBD2 (5 bases). This CDR3 has 15 residues. V lost 0 bases, J lost 5 bases, and 13 bases lay in between. Germline CDR1 and CDR2: LGHNA and YSLEER.